This T cell receptor beta chain was identified during a study of blood T cell repertoires in COVID-19 (dated by TCRdb to the early 2020s). Context from the whole study: Samples covering the acute and convalescent phases of COVID-19 were provided by collaborators in the United States, Italy and Spain. The prospective study material was composed of cDNA or gDNA derived from T cells, B-cell-depleted T cells, or PBMCs. Deeply sampled blood TCRbeta repertoires from subjects exposed to, actively infected with, or recovered from COVID-19 were included in the dataset. The repertoires were released in a freely available public database intended as a resource for research on the immune response to SARS-CoV-2. The samples were drawn from the first 160 participants of the ongoing ImmuneRACE study and from 950 to 1,500 subjects provided by 6 global collaborators. Sample metadata almost always included a de-identified subject ID, COVID-19 status, age in years and sex. Where HLA class I and class II types were available, the types were taken from metadata supplied by the sample provider, not from assay-based typing. The full study reports these points: The amount of clinical and demographic metadata varied by source and participant and was provided uncurated.

TCRbeta CDR3 regions were amplified from genomic DNA by means of the immunoSEQ Assay, a bias-controlled multiplex PCR. Per the original workflow: The number of nucleated cells in each sample was estimated from the amplification of reference gene primers within the assay. Sequence reads were collapsed and filtered to measure the absolute abundance of every unique TCRbeta CDR3 rearrangement. For each sample, productive Simpson clonality was calculated as the square root of Simpson's diversity index across productive rearrangements. Imported from immuneACCESS, the table was reduced by TCRdb to in-frame sequences with V and J called. These copies leave out some clones; in studies compared against another copy, an unresolved V gene accounts for under half, and the cause of the remainder is not known. The V and J calls and clone size are taken from that table; D and trimming were inferred from the DNA. The sample table records 100,000 or so clones; more than 80% of these occur just once. Around 4.5% of the sample comes from the top ten.

Each collaborating institution followed its own protocols to collect whole blood in K2EDTA tubes. For TCRbeta analysis, collaborator samples were shipped as frozen whole blood, as isolated PBMCs, or as DNA extracted from either sample type. CDR1 LGHNA and CDR2 YSLEER are derived from the germline V gene. The CDR3 covers 16 residues, taking in both the cysteine and the phenylalanine. Left in the record is the CDR3 DNA by itself, 48 bases read in frame from the first base. Trimming removed 4 bases from V and 1 base from J, leaving 16 bases between the germline ends. About this clone itself: Its target antigen remains unknown. Base qualities were left out, and no much larger clone turns up one base away.

Here the chain combines TRBV4-3 and TRBJ1-2, with TRBD1 as a weak D call on 6 bases. Sequenced sample: peripheral blood. The sequence derives from a human donor in a cohort sampled during active COVID-19. The CDR3 reads CASSPRNKQGNYGYTF. The bases read TGCGCCAGCAGCCCCAGGAATAAACAGGGTAACTATGGCTACACCTTC.